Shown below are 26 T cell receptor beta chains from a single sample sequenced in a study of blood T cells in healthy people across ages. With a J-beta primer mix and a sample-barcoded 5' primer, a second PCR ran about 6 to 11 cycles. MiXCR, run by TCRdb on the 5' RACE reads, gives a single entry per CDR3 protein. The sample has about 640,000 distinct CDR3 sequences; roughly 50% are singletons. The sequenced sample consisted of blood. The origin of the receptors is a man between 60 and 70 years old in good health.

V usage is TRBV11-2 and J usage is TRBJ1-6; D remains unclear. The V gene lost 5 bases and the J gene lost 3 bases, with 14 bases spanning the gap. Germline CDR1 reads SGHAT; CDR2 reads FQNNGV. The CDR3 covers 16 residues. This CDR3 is CASSIRGSDYNSPLHF. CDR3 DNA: TGTGCCAGCAGCATAAGAGGGTCAGACTATAATTCACCCCTCCACTTT.

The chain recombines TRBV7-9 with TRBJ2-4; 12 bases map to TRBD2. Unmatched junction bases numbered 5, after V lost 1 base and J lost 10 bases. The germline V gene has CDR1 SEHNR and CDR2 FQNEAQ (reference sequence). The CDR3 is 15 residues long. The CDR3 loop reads CASSLGRGLAGIQYF. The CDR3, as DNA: TGTGCCAGCAGCTTAGGTCGAGGACTAGCGGGGATTCAGTACTTC.

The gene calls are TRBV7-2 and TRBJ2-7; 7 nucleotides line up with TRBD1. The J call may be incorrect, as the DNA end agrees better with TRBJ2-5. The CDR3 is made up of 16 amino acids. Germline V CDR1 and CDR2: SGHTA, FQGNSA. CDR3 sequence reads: CASSLVGRGFGETQYF. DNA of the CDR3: TGTGCCAGCAGCTTAGTGGGCAGGGGGTTCGGAGAGACCCAGTACTTC.

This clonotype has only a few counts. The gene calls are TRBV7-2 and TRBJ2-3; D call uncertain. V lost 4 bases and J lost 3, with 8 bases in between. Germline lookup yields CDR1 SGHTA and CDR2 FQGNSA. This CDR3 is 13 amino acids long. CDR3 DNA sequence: TGTGCCAGCAGCTCCTCGACTACAGATACGCAGTATTTT. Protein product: CASSSSTTDTQYF.

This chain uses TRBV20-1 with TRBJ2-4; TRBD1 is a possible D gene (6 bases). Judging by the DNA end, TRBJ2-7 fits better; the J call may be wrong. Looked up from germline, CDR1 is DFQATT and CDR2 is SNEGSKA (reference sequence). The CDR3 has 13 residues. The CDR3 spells CSARGTPTYEQYF. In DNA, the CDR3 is TGCAGTGCTAGGGGGACACCAACCTACGAGCAGTACTTC.

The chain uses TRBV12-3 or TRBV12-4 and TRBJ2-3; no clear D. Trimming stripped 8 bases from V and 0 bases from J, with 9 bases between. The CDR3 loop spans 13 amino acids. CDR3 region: CASLQRSTDTQYF. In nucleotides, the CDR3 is TGTGCCAGCCTACAACGGAGCACAGATACGCAGTATTTT.

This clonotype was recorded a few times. CDR3 amino acids: CASSPYDRGLETQYF. Written as DNA, the CDR3 is TGTGCCAGCAGTCCATACGACAGGGGGCTGGAGACCCAGTACTTC. This chain links TRBV12-3 or TRBV12-4 with TRBJ2-5; 10 positions agree with TRBD1. CDR3 size: 15 residues. V shed 5 bases and J 5 bases; nucleotides not matched to a gene: 8.

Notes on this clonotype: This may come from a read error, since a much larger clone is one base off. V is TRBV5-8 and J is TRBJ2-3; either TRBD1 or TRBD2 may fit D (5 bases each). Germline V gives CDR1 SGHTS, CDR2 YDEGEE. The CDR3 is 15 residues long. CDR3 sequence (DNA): TGTGCCAGCAGCCCCCCAGGGACGGGCACAGGTACGCAGTATTTT. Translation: CASSPPGTGTGTQYF.

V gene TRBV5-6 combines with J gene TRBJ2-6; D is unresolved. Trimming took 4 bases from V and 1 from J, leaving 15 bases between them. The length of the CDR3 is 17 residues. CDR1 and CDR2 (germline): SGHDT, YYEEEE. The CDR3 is CASSPTWTGSGANVLTF. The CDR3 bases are TGTGCCAGCAGCCCCACGTGGACCGGTTCTGGGGCCAACGTCCTGACTTTC.

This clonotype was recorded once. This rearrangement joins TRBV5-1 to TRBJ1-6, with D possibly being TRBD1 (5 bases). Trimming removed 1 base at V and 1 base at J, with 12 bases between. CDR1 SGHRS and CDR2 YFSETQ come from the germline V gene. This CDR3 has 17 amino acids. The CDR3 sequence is CASSLSPTGSYNSPLHF. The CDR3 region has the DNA TGCGCCAGCAGCTTGTCCCCCACAGGATCCTATAATTCACCCCTCCACTTT.

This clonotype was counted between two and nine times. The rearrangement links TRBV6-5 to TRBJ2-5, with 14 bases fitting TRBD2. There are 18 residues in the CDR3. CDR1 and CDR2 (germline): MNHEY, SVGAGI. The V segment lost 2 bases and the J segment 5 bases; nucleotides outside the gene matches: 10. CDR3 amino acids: CASSYVGGTSGGAETQYF. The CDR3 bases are TGTGCCAGCAGTTACGTTGGTGGGACTAGCGGGGGAGCGGAGACCCAGTACTTC.

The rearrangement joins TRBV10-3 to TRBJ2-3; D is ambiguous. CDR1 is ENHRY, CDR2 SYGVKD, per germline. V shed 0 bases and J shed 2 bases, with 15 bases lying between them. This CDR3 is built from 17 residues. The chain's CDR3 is CAISESNHGSYTDTQYF. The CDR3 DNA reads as TGTGCCATCAGTGAGTCAAACCACGGTAGTTACACAGATACGCAGTATTTT.

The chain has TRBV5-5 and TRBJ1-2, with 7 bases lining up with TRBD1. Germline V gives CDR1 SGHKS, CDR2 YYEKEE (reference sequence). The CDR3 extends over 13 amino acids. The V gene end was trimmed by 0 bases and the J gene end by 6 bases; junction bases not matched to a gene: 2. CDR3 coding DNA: TGTGCCAGCAGCTTGGCCAGGGGGAATGGCTACACCTTC. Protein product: CASSLARGNGYTF.

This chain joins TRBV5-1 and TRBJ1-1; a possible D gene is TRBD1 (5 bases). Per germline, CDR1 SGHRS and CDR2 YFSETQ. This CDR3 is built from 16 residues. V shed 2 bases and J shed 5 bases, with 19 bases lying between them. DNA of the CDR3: TGCGCCAGCAGCTTACGGGCGGGGGAGCTACGAACTGAAGCTTTCTTT. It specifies CASSLRAGELRTEAFF.

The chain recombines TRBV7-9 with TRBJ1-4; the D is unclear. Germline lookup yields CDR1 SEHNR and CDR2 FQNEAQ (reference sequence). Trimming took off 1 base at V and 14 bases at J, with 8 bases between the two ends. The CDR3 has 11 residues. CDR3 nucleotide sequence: TGTGCCAGCAGCTTAGGCGGTGGGCTGTTTTTT. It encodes CASSLGGGLFF.

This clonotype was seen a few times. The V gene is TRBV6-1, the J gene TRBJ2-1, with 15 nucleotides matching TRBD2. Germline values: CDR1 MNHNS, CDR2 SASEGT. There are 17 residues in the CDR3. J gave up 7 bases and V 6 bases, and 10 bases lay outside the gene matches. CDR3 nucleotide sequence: TGTGCCAGCAGCCCAGGGACTAGCGGGGGGTTAAGGAATGAGCAGTTCTTC. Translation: CASSPGTSGGLRNEQFF.

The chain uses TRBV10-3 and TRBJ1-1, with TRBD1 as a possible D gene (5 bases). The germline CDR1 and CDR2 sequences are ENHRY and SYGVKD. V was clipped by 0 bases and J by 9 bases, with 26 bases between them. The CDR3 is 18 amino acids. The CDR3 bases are TGTGCCATCAGTGAGTCGTTAAAAGGGCAGTGGGACCTCAAAAAAGCTTTCTTT. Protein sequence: CAISESLKGQWDLKKAFF.

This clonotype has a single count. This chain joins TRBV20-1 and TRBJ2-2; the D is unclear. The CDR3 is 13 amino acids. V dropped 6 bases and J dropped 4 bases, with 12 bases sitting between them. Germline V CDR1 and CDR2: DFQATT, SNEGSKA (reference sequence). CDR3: CSALDPVTGELFF. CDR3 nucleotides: TGCAGTGCCCTGGACCCAGTCACCGGGGAGCTGTTTTTT.

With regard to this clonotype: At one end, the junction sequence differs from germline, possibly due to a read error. The CDR3 DNA follows: TGTGCCAGCAGTGACTCGGGGGCATGGGGCTACACCTTC. Protein sequence: CASSDSGAWGYTF. The chain employs TRBV6-6 and TRBJ1-2, with a tentative D call TRBD1 (6 bases). CDR1 and CDR2 (germline): MNHNY, SVGAGI (reference sequence). The CDR3 has 13 residues.

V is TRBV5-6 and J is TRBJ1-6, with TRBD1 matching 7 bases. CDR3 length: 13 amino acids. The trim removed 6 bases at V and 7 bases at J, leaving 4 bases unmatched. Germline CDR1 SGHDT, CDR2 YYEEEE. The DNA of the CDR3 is TGTGCCAGCAAGGGGGCCACGAATTCACCCCTCCACTTT. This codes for CASKGATNSPLHF. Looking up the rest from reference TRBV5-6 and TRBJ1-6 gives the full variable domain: DAGVTQSPTHLIKTRGQQVTLRCSPKSGHDTVSWYQQALGQGPQFIFQYYEEEERQRGNFPDRFSGHQFPNYSSELNVNALLLGDSALYLCASKGATNSPLHFGNGTRLTVT.

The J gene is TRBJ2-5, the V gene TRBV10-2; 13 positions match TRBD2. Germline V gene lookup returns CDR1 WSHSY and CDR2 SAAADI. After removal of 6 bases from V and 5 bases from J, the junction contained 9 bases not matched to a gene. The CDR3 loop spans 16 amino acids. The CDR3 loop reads CASSGTSGARGETQYF. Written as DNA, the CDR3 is TGCGCCAGCAGCGGGACTAGCGGGGCCAGGGGGGAGACCCAGTACTTC.

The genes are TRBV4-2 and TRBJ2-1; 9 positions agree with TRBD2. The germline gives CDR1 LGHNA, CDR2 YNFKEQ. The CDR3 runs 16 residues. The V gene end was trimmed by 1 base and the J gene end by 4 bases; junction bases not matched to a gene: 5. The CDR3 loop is CASSQAQRGDYNEQFF. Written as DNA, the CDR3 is TGTGCCAGCAGCCAAGCACAGCGGGGGGATTACAATGAGCAGTTCTTC.

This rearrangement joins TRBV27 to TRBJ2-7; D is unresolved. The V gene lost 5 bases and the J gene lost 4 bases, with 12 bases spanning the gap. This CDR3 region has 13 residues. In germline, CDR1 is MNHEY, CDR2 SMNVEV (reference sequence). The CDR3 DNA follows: TGTGCCAGCAGTCCCGCCTCCGGGTACGAGCAGTACTTC. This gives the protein CASSPASGYEQYF.

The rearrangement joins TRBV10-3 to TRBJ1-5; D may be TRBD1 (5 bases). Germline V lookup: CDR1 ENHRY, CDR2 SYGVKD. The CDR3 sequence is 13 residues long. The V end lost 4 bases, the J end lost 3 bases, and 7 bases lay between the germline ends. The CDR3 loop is CAISGGDNQPQHF. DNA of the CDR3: TGTGCCATCAGTGGAGGGGACAATCAGCCCCAGCATTTT.

The CDR3 bases are TGCAGTGCCAACCTAGGTGGGCAAGAAGAGACCCAGTACTTC. Amino acids: CSANLGGQEETQYF. The genes are TRBV20-1 and TRBJ2-5; D call uncertain. Trimming cost V 6 bases and J 3 bases, with 17 bases left between them. Germline values: CDR1 DFQATT, CDR2 SNEGSKA (reference sequence). There are 14 residues in the CDR3.

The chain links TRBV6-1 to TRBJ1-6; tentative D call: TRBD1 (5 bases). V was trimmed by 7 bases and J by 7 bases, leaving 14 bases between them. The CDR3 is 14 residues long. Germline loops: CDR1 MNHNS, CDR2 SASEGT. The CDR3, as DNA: TGTGCCAGCACGCAGGGACGAGGGAATTCACCCCTCCACTTT. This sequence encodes CASTQGRGNSPLHF.